This TCR beta chain was documented in a study of early T cells in non-severe SARS-CoV-2 infection. This clonotype showed up many times. Via MiXCR, TCRdb re-called the 5' RACE reads, giving one row per CDR3 protein. The table records tens of thousands of distinct CDR3 sequences, approximately 15% of them present only once. The germline CDR1 and CDR2 sequences are MGHRA and YSYEKL. V lost 3 bases, J lost 0 bases, and 10 bases stayed unmatched. CDR3 length equals 17 residues. The chain employs TRBV4-1 and TRBJ1-1; 7 nucleotides match TRBD1. The sample taken for sequencing was whole blood. This TCR came from an adult who was a healthcare worker with PCR-confirmed SARS-CoV-2 infection or an uninfected control (not recorded which). The CDR3 nucleotides are TGCGCCAGCAGCCAGCCCAGGCCCCAGGGGGTGAACACTGAAGCTTTCTTT. As protein: CASSQPRPQGVNTEAFF.